These T cell receptor beta chains were read from a single sample in a study of T cell clonotyping in hematopoietic cell transplantation. The method was immunoSEQ multiplex PCR; TCRdb's version includes in-frame clones alone and lacks a portion of them. The repertoire holds 9,100 or so clones, with 85% to 90% as singletons. The sequences come from peripheral blood mononuclear cells, collected at the time of graft-versus-host disease after allogeneic stem cell transplant. The receptor set was obtained from a male patient aged 60-69 years who had an allogeneic stem cell transplant from a related donor, so the T cells may come from the graft donor. Some clones in this sample may be carry-over from other donors' samples. The conserved cysteine and the conserved F or W are not part of the CDR3 here. Fields, in order: J gene, V gene, CDR3 length, CDR3 protein.

>TRBJ1-1|TRBV4-3|13
ASSHQTEMNTEAF
>TRBJ1-4|TRBV4-3|16
ASSQVGTRGATNEKLF
>TRBJ2-1|TRBV4-3|13
ASSQRQGSYNEQF
>TRBJ1-2|TRBV6-1|11
ASTESVNYGYT
>TRBJ2-5|TRBV7-2|12
ASSLAPRSGAQY
>TRBJ2-3|TRBV5-6|11
ASSLWGPGTQY
>TRBJ2-3|TRBV5-4|12
ASSREGGSNTQY
>TRBJ1-5|TRBV6-1|13
ASSETRDRVQPQH
>TRBJ1-2|TRBV5-6|14
ASSTFRTGVNYGYT
>TRBJ1-1|TRBV11-3|9
ASSLGAEAF
>TRBJ1-2|TRBV7-9|12
ASSLVVNTYGYT
>TRBJ2-3|TRBV4-3|14
ASSQGAIRGLDTQY
>TRBJ2-7|TRBV4-1|15
ASSQDASSGGTYEQY
>TRBJ1-1|TRBV5-1|9
ASSSGPKAF
>TRBJ2-4|TRBV29-1|12
SVDGEYSKNIQY
>TRBJ2-7|TRBV7-2|13
ASSLGVAERFEQY
>TRBJ1-1|TRBV29-1|9
SVGKNTEAF
>TRBJ2-3|TRBV6-4|13
ASSAEGGDTDTQY
>TRBJ1-1|TRBV4-2|13
ASSQVPRVGTEAF
>TRBJ2-1|TRBV5-8|13
ASSLGQGSYNEQF
>TRBJ1-1|TRBV28|11
ASRDRLNTEAF
>TRBJ2-6|TRBV5-1|15
ASSANHISSGANVLT
>TRBJ1-1|TRBV11-2|13
ASSLDRGQTTEAF
>TRBJ2-7|TRBV5-6|13
ASSFRDQLPYEQY